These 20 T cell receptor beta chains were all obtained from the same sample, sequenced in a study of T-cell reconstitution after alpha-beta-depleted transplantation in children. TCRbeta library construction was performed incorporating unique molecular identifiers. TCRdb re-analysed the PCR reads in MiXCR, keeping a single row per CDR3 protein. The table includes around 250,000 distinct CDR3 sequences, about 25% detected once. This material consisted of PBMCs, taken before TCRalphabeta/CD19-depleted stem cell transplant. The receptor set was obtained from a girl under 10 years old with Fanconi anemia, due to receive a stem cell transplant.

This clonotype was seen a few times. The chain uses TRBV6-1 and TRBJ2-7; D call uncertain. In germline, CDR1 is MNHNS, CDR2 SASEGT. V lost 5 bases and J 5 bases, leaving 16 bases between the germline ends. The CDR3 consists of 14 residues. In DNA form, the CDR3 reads TGTGCCAGCAGTCCCGGATACAATTTCGACGAGCAGTACTTC. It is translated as CASSPGYNFDEQYF.

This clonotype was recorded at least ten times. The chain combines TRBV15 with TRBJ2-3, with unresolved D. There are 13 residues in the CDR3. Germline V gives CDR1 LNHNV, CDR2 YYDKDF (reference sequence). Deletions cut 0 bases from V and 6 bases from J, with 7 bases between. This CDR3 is CATSRDPADTQYF. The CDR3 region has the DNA TGTGCCACCAGCAGAGATCCAGCGGATACGCAGTATTTT.

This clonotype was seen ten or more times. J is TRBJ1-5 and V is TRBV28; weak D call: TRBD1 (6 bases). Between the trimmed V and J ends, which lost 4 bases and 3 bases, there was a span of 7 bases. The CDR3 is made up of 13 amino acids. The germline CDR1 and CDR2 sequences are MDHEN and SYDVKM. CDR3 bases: TGTGCCAGCAGTTGGACAGACAATCAGCCCCAGCATTTT. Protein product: CASSWTDNQPQHF.

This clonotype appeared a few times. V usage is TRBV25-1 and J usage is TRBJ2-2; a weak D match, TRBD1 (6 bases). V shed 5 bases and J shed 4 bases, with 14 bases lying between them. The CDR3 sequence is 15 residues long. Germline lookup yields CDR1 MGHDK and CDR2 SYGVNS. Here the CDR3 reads CASSPRGWGTGELFF. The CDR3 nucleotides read TGTGCCAGCAGTCCTAGGGGGTGGGGCACCGGGGAGCTGTTTTTT.

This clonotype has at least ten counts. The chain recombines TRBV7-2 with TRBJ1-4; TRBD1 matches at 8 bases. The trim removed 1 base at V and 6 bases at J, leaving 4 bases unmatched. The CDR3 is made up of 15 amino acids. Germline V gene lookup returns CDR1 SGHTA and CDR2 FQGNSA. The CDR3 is CASSLGGQVDEKLFF. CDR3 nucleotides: TGTGCCAGCAGCTTAGGGGGACAGGTGGATGAAAAACTGTTTTTT.

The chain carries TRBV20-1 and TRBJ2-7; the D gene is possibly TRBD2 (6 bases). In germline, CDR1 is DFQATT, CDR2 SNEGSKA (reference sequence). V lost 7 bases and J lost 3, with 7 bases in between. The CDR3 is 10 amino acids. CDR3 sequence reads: CSGGVYEQYF. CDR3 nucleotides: TGCAGTGGCGGGGTCTACGAGCAGTACTTC.

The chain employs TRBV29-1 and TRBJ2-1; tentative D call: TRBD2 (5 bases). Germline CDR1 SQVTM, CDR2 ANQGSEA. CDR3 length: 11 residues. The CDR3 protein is CSAKRANEQFF. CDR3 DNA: TGCAGTGCCAAGAGGGCCAATGAGCAGTTCTTC.

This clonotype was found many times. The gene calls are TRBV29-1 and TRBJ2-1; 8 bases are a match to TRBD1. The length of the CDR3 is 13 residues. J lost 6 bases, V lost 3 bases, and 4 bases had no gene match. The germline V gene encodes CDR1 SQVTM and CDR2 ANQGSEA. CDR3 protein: CSVDRGRLNEQFF. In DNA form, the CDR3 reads TGCAGCGTTGACAGGGGGCGTCTCAATGAGCAGTTCTTC.

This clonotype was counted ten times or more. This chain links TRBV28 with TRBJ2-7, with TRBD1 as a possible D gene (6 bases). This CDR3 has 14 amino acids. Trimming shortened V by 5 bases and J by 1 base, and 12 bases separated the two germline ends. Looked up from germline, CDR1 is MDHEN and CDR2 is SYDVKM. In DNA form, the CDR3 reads TGTGCCAGCAGTGGGACCAGGGGATCCTACGAGCAGTACTTC. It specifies CASSGTRGSYEQYF.

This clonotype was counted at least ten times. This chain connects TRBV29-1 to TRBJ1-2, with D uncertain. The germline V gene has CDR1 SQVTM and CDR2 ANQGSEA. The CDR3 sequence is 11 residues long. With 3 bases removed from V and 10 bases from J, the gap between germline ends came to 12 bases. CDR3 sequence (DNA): TGCAGCGTTGAGGGAGGGATCCCCTACACCTTC. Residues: CSVEGGIPYTF. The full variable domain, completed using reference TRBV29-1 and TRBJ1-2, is SAVISQKPSRDICQRGTSLTIQCQVDSQVTMMFWYRQQPGQSLTLIATANQGSEATYESGFVIDKFPISRPNLTFSTLTVSNMSPEDSSIYLCSVEGGIPYTFGSGTRLTVV.

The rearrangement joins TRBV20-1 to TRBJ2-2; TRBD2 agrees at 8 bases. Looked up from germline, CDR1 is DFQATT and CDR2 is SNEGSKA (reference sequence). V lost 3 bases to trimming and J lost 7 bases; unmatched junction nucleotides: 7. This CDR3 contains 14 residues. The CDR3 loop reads CSARGREAGGELFF. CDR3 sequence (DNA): TGCAGTGCTAGGGGGCGGGAGGCCGGCGGGGAGCTGTTTTTT.

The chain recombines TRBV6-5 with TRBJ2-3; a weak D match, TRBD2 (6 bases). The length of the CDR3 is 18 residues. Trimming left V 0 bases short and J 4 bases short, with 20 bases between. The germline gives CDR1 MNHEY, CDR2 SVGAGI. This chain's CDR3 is CASSYSVSGASFPDTQYF. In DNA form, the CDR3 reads TGTGCCAGCAGTTACTCGGTTAGCGGAGCCAGCTTTCCAGATACGCAGTATTTT.

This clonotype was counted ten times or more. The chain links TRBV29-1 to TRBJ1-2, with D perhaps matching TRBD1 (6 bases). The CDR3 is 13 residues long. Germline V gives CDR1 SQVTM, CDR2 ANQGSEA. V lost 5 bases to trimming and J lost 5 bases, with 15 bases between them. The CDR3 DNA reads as TGCAGCGTTTGGGACATGGATCTTTATGGCTACACCTTC. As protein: CSVWDMDLYGYTF.

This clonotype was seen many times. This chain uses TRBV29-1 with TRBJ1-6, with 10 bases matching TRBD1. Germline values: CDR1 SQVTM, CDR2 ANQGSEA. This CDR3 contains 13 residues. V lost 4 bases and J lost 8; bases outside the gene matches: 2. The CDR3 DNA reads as TGCAGCGTTGGACAGGGGGCAGATTCACCCCTCCACTTT. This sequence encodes CSVGQGADSPLHF.

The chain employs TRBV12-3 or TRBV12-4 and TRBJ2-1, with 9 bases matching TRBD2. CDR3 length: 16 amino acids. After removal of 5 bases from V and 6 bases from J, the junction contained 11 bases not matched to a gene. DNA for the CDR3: TGTGCCAGCAGTCCAGGGGGTGGTAGCGGGGGCAATGAGCAGTTCTTC. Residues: CASSPGGGSGGNEQFF.

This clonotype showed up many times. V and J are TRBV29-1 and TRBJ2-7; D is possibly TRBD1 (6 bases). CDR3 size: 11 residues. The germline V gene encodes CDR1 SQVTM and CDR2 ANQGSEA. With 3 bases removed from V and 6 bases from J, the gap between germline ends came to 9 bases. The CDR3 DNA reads TGCAGCGTTGACAGGGGCTCCGAGCAGTACTTC. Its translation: CSVDRGSEQYF.

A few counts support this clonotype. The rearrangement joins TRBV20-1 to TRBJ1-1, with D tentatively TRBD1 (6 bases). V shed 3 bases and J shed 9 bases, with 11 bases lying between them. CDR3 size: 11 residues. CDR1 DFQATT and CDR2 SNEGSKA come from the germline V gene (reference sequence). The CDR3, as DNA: TGCAGTGCTAGCGGGACACGGAAAGCTTTCTTT. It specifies CSASGTRKAFF.

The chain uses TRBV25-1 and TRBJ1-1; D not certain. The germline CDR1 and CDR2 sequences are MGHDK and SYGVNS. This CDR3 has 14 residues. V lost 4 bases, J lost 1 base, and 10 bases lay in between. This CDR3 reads CASSALGQNTEAFF. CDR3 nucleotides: TGTGCCAGCAGTGCCCTCGGGCAGAACACTGAAGCTTTCTTT. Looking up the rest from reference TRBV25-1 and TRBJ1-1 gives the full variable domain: EADIYQTPRYLVIGTGKKITLECSQTMGHDKMYWYQQDPGMELHLIHYSYGVNSTEKGDLSSESTVSRIRTEHFPLTLESARPSHTSQYLCASSALGQNTEAFFGQGTRLTVV.

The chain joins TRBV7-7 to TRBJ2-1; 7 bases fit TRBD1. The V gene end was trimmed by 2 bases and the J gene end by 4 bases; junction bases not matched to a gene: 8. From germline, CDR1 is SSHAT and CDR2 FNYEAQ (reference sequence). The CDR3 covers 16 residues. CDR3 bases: TGTGCCAGCAGCTTATCTTTCCGGGACAGTTACAATGAGCAGTTCTTC. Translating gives CASSLSFRDSYNEQFF. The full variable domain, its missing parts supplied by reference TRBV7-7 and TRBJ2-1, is GAGVSQSPRYKVTKRGQDVTLRCDPISSHATLYWYQQALGQGPEFLTYFNYEAQPDKSGLPSDRFSAERPEGSISTLTIQRTEQRDSAMYRCASSLSFRDSYNEQFFGPGTRLTVL.

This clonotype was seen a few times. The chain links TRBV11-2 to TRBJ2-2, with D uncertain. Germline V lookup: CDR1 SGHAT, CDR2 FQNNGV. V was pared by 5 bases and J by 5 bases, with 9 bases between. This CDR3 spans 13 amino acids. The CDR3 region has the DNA TGTGCCAGCAGCGCGTACAAGACCGGGGAGCTGTTTTTT. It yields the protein CASSAYKTGELFF.